This T cell receptor (beta chain) was identified during a study of blood T cell repertoires in COVID-19. Background on the study: Sites across the United States, Italy and Spain contributed samples from acute and convalescent COVID-19. The cDNA or gDNA used as material had been derived from T cells, B-cell-depleted T cells, or PBMCs.

The CDR3 runs 19 residues. Those enrolled in Seattle joined during active infection and were followed longitudinally afterward. As handled by the study authors: Amplification with reference gene primers provided the estimates of nucleated cell counts. This table comes from immunoSEQ multiplex PCR, and its TCRdb copy is limited to in-frame clones, with some not included. V, J and clone size derive from that table, while D and trimming were established from the DNA sequence. The data show some 150,000 clones, with 80% to 90% seen just once and about 8% held by the top ten. The rearrangement links TRBV12-1 to TRBJ2-5; no DNA check was done on the table's D call, TRBD2. TRBV12-1 is annotated as a pseudogene. This TCR was sampled from a woman between 55 and 75 years old with COVID-19, enrolled during active disease. The specimen was peripheral blood. The CDR3, as DNA: TGTGCCAGCAGCATGACCGGGACTAGCGGGGGGGCCGGTCTAGGGACCCAGTACTTC. This encodes CASSMTGTSGGAGLGTQYF.